This record covers a single T cell receptor (beta chain). This specimen belongs to a study of blood T cell repertoires in COVID-19. Looking at the study overall: Sites in the United States, Italy and Spain provided acute and convalescent COVID-19 samples. T cells, B-cell-depleted T cells, or PBMCs supplied cDNA or gDNA.

V dropped 2 bases and J dropped 5 bases, with 4 bases sitting between them. The length of the CDR3 is 12 residues. In the original workflow: Estimation of nucleated cell counts relied on the amplification of reference gene primers. The repertoire was sequenced with immunoSEQ multiplex PCR; TCRdb's copy has only in-frame clones and lacks some. The DNA was the basis for D and trimming; V, J and clone size are from that table. The sample holds tens of thousands of clones; under 95% are singletons and the top ten take about 6.1%. The TCR originated in a human donor in a cohort sampled during active COVID-19. The chain combines TRBV12-3 or TRBV12-4 with TRBJ1-5; D remains unclear. The sequencing sample was made of peripheral blood. The CDR3 loop is CASSLSDQPQHF. CDR3 DNA: TGTGCCAGCAGTTTATCCGATCAGCCCCAGCATTTT.